The 2 T cell receptor beta chains below come from one sample, sequenced in a study of blood T cell repertoires in COVID-19. Only in-frame clones appear in the TCRdb table, and some are missing; sequencing was by immunoSEQ multiplex PCR. In the table there are approximately 150,000 clones, 80% to 85% of which are singletons. Sequenced material: peripheral blood. The receptors stem from a human donor in a cohort sampled during active COVID-19.

The chain links TRBV11-2 to TRBJ2-7, with D uncertain. V was cut by 2 bases and J by 4 bases, with 9 bases left in between. This CDR3 contains 13 residues. CDR1 is SGHAT, CDR2 FQNNGV, per germline. The CDR3 nucleotides are TGTGCCAGCAGCTTAAATTACGGTTACGAGCAGTACTTC. Its protein product is CASSLNYGYEQYF. Variable domain in full (rest from reference TRBV11-2 and TRBJ2-7): EAGVAQSPRYKIIEKRQSVAFWCNPISGHATLYWYQQILGQGPKLLIQFQNNGVVDDSQLPKDRFSAERLKGVDSTLKIQPAKLEDSAVYLCASSLNYGYEQYFGPGTRLTVT.

V usage is TRBV27 and J usage is TRBJ2-7, with TRBD1 matching 10 bases. The ends lost 6 bases at V and 7 bases at J; junction bases unmatched: 6. CDR3 length: 13 residues. Germline CDR1 and CDR2: MNHEY and SMNVEV (reference sequence). CDR3 nucleotides: TGTGCCAGCAGATACCGGACAGGGGGGGAGCAGTACTTC. Protein: CASRYRTGGEQYF.